The rows below give T cell receptor beta chains drawn from one sample of a study of OX40 agonist ivuxolimab in advanced cancers. Here immunoSEQ multiplex PCR was the method, and the copy in TCRdb shows in-frame clones only, minus some. The repertoire holds about 76,000 clones, with around nine tenths as singletons. This material consisted of CD4+ or CD8+ T cells sorted from blood, taken in a trial of the OX40 agonist ivuxolimab. The receptors here all came from an adult with an advanced solid tumor such as melanoma, head and neck, liver or kidney cancer. Both conserved end residues are part of each CDR3. D genes are given only for firm matches. Size tells how often a clone was seen (once, few, many) or the class of an expanded clone, and some rows leave it out.

abundance | j_gene | v_gene | d_gene | CDR3nt | CDR3aa
NA | TRBJ1-2 | TRBV13 | TRBD1 | TGTGCCAGCAGCTTAGAGGGACAGTCTAACTATGGCTACACCTTC | CASSLEGQSNYGYTF
NA | TRBJ2-4 | TRBV27 | NA | TGTGCCAGCAGGAGAGGGGGGGAAGTAGCCAAAAACATTCAGTACTTC | CASRRGGEVAKNIQYF
NA | TRBJ1-5 | TRBV18 | NA | TGTGCCAGCTCACGAGGGTCGTCGGATCAGCCCCAGCATTTT | CASSRGSSDQPQHF
few | TRBJ1-4 | TRBV18 | NA | TGTGCCAGCTCACCACAGGGTCAGAATGAAAAACTGTTTTTT | CASSPQGQNEKLFF
NA | TRBJ1-4 | TRBV7-2 | TRBD1 | TGTGCCAGCAGCCCGGGACAGACTAATGAAAAACTGTTTTTT | CASSPGQTNEKLFF
NA | TRBJ1-3 | TRBV11-1 | NA | TGTGCCAGCAGCCCGAGACACATCTCTGGAAACACCATATATTTT | CASSPRHISGNTIYF
NA | TRBJ2-3 | TRBV5-1 | NA | TGCGCCAGCAGCTTGGACAGGGCAGATACGCAGTATTTT | CASSLDRADTQYF
NA | TRBJ1-1 | TRBV6-5 | NA | TGTGCCAGCAGTTACGAGGGTTCGGTGAACACTGAAGCTTTCTTT | CASSYEGSVNTEAFF
once | TRBJ1-5 | TRBV19 | NA | TGTGCCAGTAGTATTGTTGGGGGCAAGGGCAATCAGCCCCAGCATTTT | CASSIVGGKGNQPQHF
NA | TRBJ1-2 | TRBV18 | TRBD1 | TGTGCCAGCTCAACGAGGACAGGGGAGGACTATGGCTACACCTTC | CASSTRTGEDYGYTF
few | TRBJ1-5 | TRBV19 | NA | TGTGCCAGTAGTATCTCGGGGAGTTGGGCCGCTCAGCCCCAGCATTTT | CASSISGSWAAQPQHF
NA | TRBJ1-3 | TRBV9 | NA | TGTGCCAGCAGCCCGGACCTCCGCTCTGGAAACACCATATATTTT | CASSPDLRSGNTIYF
NA | TRBJ2-3 | TRBV28 | TRBD2 | TGTGCCAGCAGTGTCGGCGGGGGGGCCGTAGATACGCAGTATTTT | CASSVGGGAVDTQYF
NA | TRBJ2-5 | TRBV2 | NA | TGTGCCAGCAGTGCCATGCAACAAGAGACCCAGTACTTC | CASSAMQQETQYF
NA | TRBJ1-6 | TRBV9 | NA | TGTGCCAGCAGAACAGGGAGTTTTAATTCACCCCTCCACTTT | CASRTGSFNSPLHF
NA | TRBJ1-5 | TRBV7-2 | NA | TGTGCCAGCAGACAGGACGTTAGCAATCAGCCCCAGCATTTT | CASRQDVSNQPQHF
once | TRBJ1-1 | TRBV28 | NA | TGTGCCAGCAGTACGGGACTCTTGAACACTGAAGCTTTCTTT | CASSTGLLNTEAFF
NA | TRBJ2-7 | TRBV28 | NA | TGTGCCAGCAGTTTTATTTGGACAAGGGTCTACGAGCAGTACTTC | CASSFIWTRVYEQYF
NA | TRBJ1-1 | TRBV6-6 | NA | TGTGCCAGCATTACAGGGATGAACACTGAAGCTTTCTTT | CASITGMNTEAFF
NA | TRBJ2-3 | TRBV7-2 | NA | TGTGCCAGCAGCGACGGTCGGGTTACGCAGTATTTT | CASSDGRVTQYF
NA | TRBJ2-4 | TRBV28 | NA | TGTGCCAGCAGTTTGTCCCCAGTCCAAAACATTCAGTACTTC | CASSLSPVQNIQYF
NA | TRBJ2-2 | TRBV15 | TRBD2 | TGTGCCACCAGCCAGACTAGCTGGGCCACCGGGGAGCTGTTTTTT | CATSQTSWATGELFF
NA | TRBJ2-1 | TRBV27 | NA | TGTGCCAGCAGTTTAAGTTGGCAGGGCTACAATGAGCAGTTCTTC | CASSLSWQGYNEQFF
once | TRBJ1-2 | TRBV29-1 | TRBD1 | TGCAGCGTTTTCGCAGGGGGCGGAGGCTACACCTTC | CSVFAGGGGYTF
few | TRBJ1-1 | TRBV7-2 | NA | TGTGCCAGCACCTCGGGGGAATTTGGGGCTGAAGCTTTCTTT | CASTSGEFGAEAFF
few | TRBJ1-2 | TRBV5-1 | NA | TGCGCCAGCAGCTTTAGCGGCTTGGGCTACACCTTC | CASSFSGLGYTF
NA | TRBJ1-1 | TRBV7-2 | NA | TGTGCCAGCAGCTGGGGGGTGGGTGAAGCTTTCTTT | CASSWGVGEAFF
NA | TRBJ2-1 | TRBV7-2 | TRBD2 | TGTGCCAGCAGCTTAGTACCTAGCGGGGGGGTCCCCACCTACAATGAGCAGTTCTTC | CASSLVPSGGVPTYNEQFF
NA | TRBJ2-3 | TRBV27 | TRBD2 | TGTGCCAGCGGTCGGACTAGGGCAGATACGCAGTATTTT | CASGRTRADTQYF
few | TRBJ1-5 | TRBV12-5 | NA | TGTGCTAGTGGGCCGGGTTCAGCGTATCAGCCCCAGCATTTT | CASGPGSAYQPQHF
NA | TRBJ1-3 | TRBV2 | NA | TGTGCCAGCAGTGACCTATTAAGAAACACCATATATTTT | CASSDLLRNTIYF
NA | TRBJ2-2 | TRBV4-2 | NA | TGTGCCAGCAGCCAAGATGGGACGAACACCGGGGAGCTGTTTTTT | CASSQDGTNTGELFF
NA | TRBJ2-7 | TRBV6-5 | TRBD1 | TGTGCCAGCAGGCTTGGGACAGGGGGCTCCTACGAGCAGTACTTC | CASRLGTGGSYEQYF
few | TRBJ2-1 | TRBV18 | NA | TGTGCCAGCTCACTGACAGAGAGCTCCTACAATGAGCAGTTCTTC | CASSLTESSYNEQFF
NA | TRBJ2-5 | TRBV7-2 | NA | TGTGCCAGCAGCCCCCAGGGAGGGGGGGAGACCCAGTACTTC | CASSPQGGGETQYF